The 10 T cell receptor beta chains below come from one sample, sequenced in a study of radiotherapy plus CTLA-4 blockade in lung cancer. Data came from immunoSEQ multiplex PCR; TCRdb stores just in-frame clones and leaves some out. The data contain tens of thousands of clones, roughly 79% of them seen just once; the ten biggest clones take up 4%. This sample comprised peripheral blood, obtained from a patient treated with radiotherapy plus ipilimumab. Every receptor here comes from a human donor with non-small cell lung cancer who had a partial response to radiotherapy plus ipilimumab. Some clones in this sample may be carry-over from other donors' samples.

The DNA for the CDR3 is TGCAGCGTTGTCTCTAGCGGGGCAGATACGCAGTATTTT. Its protein is CSVVSSGADTQYF. The rearrangement joins TRBV29-1 to TRBJ2-3; 9 bases are shared with TRBD2. This CDR3 is 13 amino acids long. CDR1 is SQVTM, CDR2 ANQGSEA, per germline. The ends lost 4 bases at V and 4 bases at J; junction bases unmatched: 3.

The chain is built from TRBV6-5 and TRBJ1-1; 9 bases map to TRBD1. CDR3 size: 14 residues. The J segment lost 1 base and the V segment lost 6 bases, leaving 3 bases of the junction unmatched. The germline gives CDR1 MNHEY, CDR2 SVGAGI. The CDR3 bases are TGTGCCAGCAGGGAGGACAGGGGGAACACTGAAGCTTTCTTT. Its protein product is CASREDRGNTEAFF.

V gene TRBV9 combines with J gene TRBJ1-6; the D gene is possibly TRBD1 (6 bases). V dropped 2 bases and J dropped 4 bases, with 19 bases sitting between them. The CDR3 has 18 amino acids. CDR1 and CDR2 (germline): SGDLS, YYNGEE. The CDR3 loop reads CASSVGDIKTKYNSPLHF. The DNA for the CDR3 is TGTGCCAGCAGCGTCGGGGACATCAAGACGAAATATAATTCACCCCTCCACTTT. The full variable domain, rest sourced from reference TRBV9 and TRBJ1-6, is DSGVTQTPKHLITATGQRVTLRCSPRSGDLSVYWYQQSLDQGLQFLIQYYNGEERAKGNILERFSAQQFPDLHSELNLSSLELGDSALYFCASSVGDIKTKYNSPLHFGNGTRLTVT.

The chain uses TRBV28 and TRBJ2-3; D is perhaps TRBD2 (6 bases). The V end lost 5 bases, the J end lost 6 bases, and 21 bases lay between the germline ends. The CDR3 consists of 16 residues. Germline values: CDR1 MDHEN, CDR2 SYDVKM. This CDR3 reads CASSLGGGGDDDTQYF. As DNA, the CDR3 is TGTGCCAGCAGTCTGGGGGGTGGAGGGGACGATGATACGCAGTATTTT.

The chain has TRBV7-8 and TRBJ1-2; 7 bases line up with TRBD1. CDR1 is SGHVS and CDR2 is FQNEAQ in the germline V gene. V was pared by 5 bases and J by 1 base, with 4 bases of the junction left unmatched. The CDR3 runs 14 residues. For the CDR3, the DNA is TGTGCCAGCAGCGAGAACAGGGGTAACTATGGCTACACCTTC. This gives the protein CASSENRGNYGYTF. The full variable domain, completed using reference TRBV7-8 and TRBJ1-2, is GAGVSQSPRYKVAKRGQDVALRCDPISGHVSLFWYQQALGQGPEFLTYFQNEAQLDKSGLPSDRFFAERPEGSVSTLKIQRTQQEDSAVYLCASSENRGNYGYTFGSGTRLTVV.

The rearrangement joins TRBV7-9 to TRBJ2-2; maybe TRBD1 (5 bases). From germline, CDR1 is SEHNR and CDR2 FQNEAQ (reference sequence). V was clipped by 6 bases and J by 7 bases, with 12 bases between them. The CDR3 runs to 13 residues. The CDR3 spells CASSFSRGGELFF. CDR3 in DNA: TGTGCCAGCAGTTTCTCTAGGGGCGGGGAGCTGTTTTTT.

The chain recombines TRBV28 with TRBJ2-2; D may correspond to TRBD1 or TRBD2 (5 bases each). The germline V gene encodes CDR1 MDHEN and CDR2 SYDVKM. This CDR3 has 12 residues. Trimming removed 10 bases at V and 6 bases at J, with 12 bases between. The CDR3 region is CATRGVSGELFF. CDR3 DNA: TGTGCCACCAGAGGGGTTTCCGGGGAGCTGTTTTTT.

The rearrangement uses TRBV7-2 and TRBJ1-3; a possible D gene is TRBD1 (5 bases). The CDR3 is 17 amino acids. V lost 1 base and J lost 0, with 13 bases in between. Per germline, CDR1 SGHTA and CDR2 FQGNSA. CDR3 sequence reads: CASSLGSGTYSGNTIYF. DNA of the CDR3: TGTGCCAGCAGCTTAGGGTCAGGGACTTACTCTGGAAACACCATATATTTT.

J is TRBJ2-3 and V is TRBV29-1; maybe TRBD1 (5 bases). The CDR3 consists of 13 residues. V was pared by 2 bases and J by 3 bases, with 9 bases between. Germline V lookup: CDR1 SQVTM, CDR2 ANQGSEA. The CDR3 protein is CSVEKGRTDTQYF. The DNA of the CDR3 is TGCAGCGTTGAAAAGGGGCGGACAGATACGCAGTATTTT.

V and J are TRBV5-5 and TRBJ1-2; 12 nucleotides line up with TRBD1. Germline V CDR1 and CDR2: SGHKS, YYEKEE (reference sequence). The CDR3 sequence is 18 residues long. V was pared by 1 base and J by 8 bases, with 15 bases of the junction left unmatched. For the CDR3, the DNA is TGTGCCAGCAGCTTGAACGGGCCTGGGACAGGGGGCGGAAAAGGCTACACCTTC. Protein: CASSLNGPGTGGGKGYTF. Together with reference TRBV5-5 and TRBJ1-2, the CDR3 gives the full variable domain: DAGVTQSPTHLIKTRGQQVTLRCSPISGHKSVSWYQQVLGQGPQFIFQYYEKEERGRGNFPDRFSARQFPNYSSELNVNALLLGDSALYLCASSLNGPGTGGGKGYTFGSGTRLTVV.